A single sample gave rise to the 28 T cell receptor beta chains below, sequenced in a study of beta chain features in type 1 diabetes. The authors reverse transcribed all of the isolated RNA, so sequencing captured expressed TCRB transcripts. Only in-frame clones appear in the TCRdb table, and some are missing; sequencing was by immunoSEQ multiplex PCR. The sample carries 860,000 or so clones, about a sixth recorded once. Sequencing was done on a sample of naive CD4+ T cells from blood. These receptors were taken from a woman aged 18-35 years in good health.

This clone was seen more than once but under ten times. The rearrangement joins TRBV28 to TRBJ2-1; 11 positions match TRBD2. CDR1 and CDR2 (germline): MDHEN, SYDVKM. This CDR3 is 13 amino acids long. V was clipped by 8 bases and J by 4 bases; unmatched bases: 1. This CDR3 is CASLAGGYNEQFF. The CDR3, as DNA: TGTGCCAGCCTAGCGGGAGGATACAATGAGCAGTTCTTC.

This clone was counted between two and nine times. This CDR3 is also generated by other DNA sequences in the sample. The DNA for the CDR3 is TGTGCCAGCAAGAGGGGTGCTGGGGCCAACGTCCTGACTTTC. Translation gives CASKRGAGANVLTF. The chain has TRBV5-6 and TRBJ2-6; D possibly uses TRBD1 or TRBD2 (5 bases each). This CDR3 comprises 14 residues. Germline assignment: CDR1 SGHDT and CDR2 YYEEEE. V lost 6 bases and J lost 2, with 9 bases in between. Based on the CDR3 plus reference TRBV5-6 and TRBJ2-6, the full variable domain is DAGVTQSPTHLIKTRGQQVTLRCSPKSGHDTVSWYQQALGQGPQFIFQYYEEEERQRGNFPDRFSGHQFPNYSSELNVNALLLGDSALYLCASKRGAGANVLTFGAGSRLTVL.

The chain links TRBV4-2 to TRBJ2-1; D may be TRBD2 (6 bases). V was cut by 0 bases and J by 2 bases, with 14 bases left in between. The CDR3 covers 17 residues. Per the germline V gene, CDR1 is LGHNA and CDR2 is YNFKEQ. The CDR3 nucleotides are TGTGCCAGCAGCCAAGAAAAGGGCCGCGGGGCCTACAATGAGCAGTTCTTC. Its protein is CASSQEKGRGAYNEQFF.

CDR3 sequence (DNA): TGTGCCAGCACCTCCAGGGATACGCAGTATTTT. This translates into CASTSRDTQYF. The chain couples TRBV28 to TRBJ2-3, with D hard to call. CDR1 MDHEN and CDR2 SYDVKM come from the germline V gene. Trimming removed 7 bases from V and 6 bases from J, with 8 bases in between. CDR3 length: 11 amino acids.

The chain employs TRBV25-1 and TRBJ1-2; D unresolved. With 3 bases removed from V and 5 bases from J, the gap between germline ends came to 25 bases. The germline CDR1 and CDR2 sequences are MGHDK and SYGVNS. This CDR3 has 18 amino acids. The CDR3 DNA reads as TGTGCCAGCAGTGATAGTCGTATGGGCCGTTTTCTCGCATATGGCTACACCTTC. Translation gives CASSDSRMGRFLAYGYTF.

This clone was observed a few times. The V call is TRBV9, the J call TRBJ1-3, with D maybe TRBD1 (5 bases). The V gene lost 0 bases and the J gene lost 4 bases, with 11 bases spanning the gap. The CDR3 is 15 amino acids. Germline assignment: CDR1 SGDLS and CDR2 YYNGEE. The CDR3: CASSVAGQGGNTIYF. CDR3 nucleotide sequence: TGTGCCAGCAGCGTAGCGGGGCAAGGAGGAAACACCATATATTTT.

This chain uses TRBV9 with TRBJ2-7; 8 bases map to TRBD1. This CDR3 is 15 amino acids long. Germline V lookup: CDR1 SGDLS, CDR2 YYNGEE. V lost 0 bases, J lost 3 bases, and 5 bases stayed unmatched. The CDR3 spells CASSVGDRSYYEQYF. The CDR3 DNA reads TGTGCCAGCAGCGTAGGGGACAGGAGTTACTACGAGCAGTACTTC.

The chain carries TRBV7-9 and TRBJ2-2, with D uncertain. Trimming stripped 2 bases from V and 0 bases from J, with 7 bases between. The length of the CDR3 is 15 residues. Looked up from germline, CDR1 is SEHNR and CDR2 is FQNEAQ (reference sequence). CDR3 DNA: TGTGCCAGCAGCTTACGCGGAACGAACACCGGGGAGCTGTTTTTT. As protein: CASSLRGTNTGELFF.

The gene calls are TRBV11-2 and TRBJ2-7, with D perhaps TRBD1 or TRBD2 (5 bases each). V lost 0 bases and J 5 bases, leaving 17 bases between the germline ends. Looked up from germline, CDR1 is SGHAT and CDR2 is FQNNGV. The CDR3 runs 16 residues. Written as DNA, the CDR3 is TGTGCCAGCAGCTTAGATACTGGGACCCTTCGGAACGAGCAGTACTTC. The encoded protein is CASSLDTGTLRNEQYF.

The chain links TRBV15 to TRBJ2-5, with TRBD1 as a possible D gene (6 bases). The CDR3 loop spans 15 amino acids. CDR1 and CDR2 from the germline V gene are LNHNV and YYDKDF (reference sequence). V lost 0 bases and J lost 9, with 17 bases in between. CDR3: CATSRDLKRTAAQYF. The CDR3 nucleotides read TGTGCCACCAGCAGAGATCTAAAGCGGACAGCGGCCCAGTACTTC.

CDR3 nucleotide sequence: TGTGCCAGCAGCTTTCCCCAGTCGGGGGCCCGCAGGAACACTGAAGCTTTCTTT. This sequence encodes CASSFPQSGARRNTEAFF. The gene calls are TRBV7-9 and TRBJ1-1; possibly TRBD1 for D (6 bases). CDR1 and CDR2 (germline): SEHNR, FQNEAQ (reference sequence). The CDR3 extends over 18 amino acids. The germline V and J ends were trimmed by 3 bases and 1 base, with 21 bases remaining between them. Using reference TRBV7-9 and TRBJ1-1 for the parts outside the CDR3, the full variable domain is DTGVSQNPRHKITKRGQNVTFRCDPISEHNRLYWYRQTLGQGPEFLTYFQNEAQLEKSRLLSDRFSAERPKGSFSTLEIQRTEQGDSAMYLCASSFPQSGARRNTEAFFGQGTRLTVV.

V is TRBV6-5 and J is TRBJ2-1; 10 bases are shared with TRBD1. V shed 5 bases, J shed 7 bases, and the junction held 2 bases outside the gene matches. The CDR3 totals 13 residues. Germline V gene data show CDR1 as MNHEY and CDR2 as SVGAGI. The CDR3 is CASSKGQGNEQFF. The CDR3 DNA reads TGTGCCAGCAGTAAGGGACAGGGGAATGAGCAGTTCTTC.

The table lists this clone with a few counts. The genes are TRBV19 and TRBJ2-3; possible D gene TRBD1, 5 bases. Looked up from germline, CDR1 is LNHDA and CDR2 is SQIVND (reference sequence). The V gene lost 5 bases and the J gene lost 0 bases, with 18 bases spanning the gap. This CDR3 comprises 17 residues. The CDR3 loop is CASSLGAGPTSTDTQYF. The CDR3 region has the DNA TGTGCCAGTAGTCTAGGAGCAGGGCCTACTAGCACAGATACGCAGTATTTT.

In this sample, this clone turned up a few times. The chain couples TRBV4-2 to TRBJ1-1; possible D gene TRBD1, 5 bases. The length of the CDR3 is 19 residues. The germline V and J ends were trimmed by 4 bases and 1 base, with 25 bases remaining between them. Germline V gene data show CDR1 as LGHNA and CDR2 as YNFKEQ. The CDR3 protein is CASSRIPSWGTRENTEAFF. The CDR3 DNA reads TGTGCCAGCAGCCGCATACCATCGTGGGGCACGAGGGAGAACACTGAAGCTTTCTTT.

This chain joins TRBV5-1 and TRBJ2-1, with TRBD1 matching over 9 bases. Germline loops: CDR1 SGHRS, CDR2 YFSETQ. The J segment lost 1 base and the V segment lost 6 bases, leaving 5 bases of the junction unmatched. The CDR3 sequence is 15 residues long. The CDR3 sequence is CASTTGGASYNEQFF. The CDR3 DNA reads TGCGCCAGCACCACAGGGGGCGCGTCCTACAATGAGCAGTTCTTC.

The chain joins TRBV5-1 to TRBJ2-3; no definite D call. Trimming left V 6 bases short and J 3 bases short, with 11 bases between. Germline V gene data show CDR1 as SGHRS and CDR2 as YFSETQ. The CDR3 contains 13 residues. The CDR3 loop reads CASNRAPTDTQYF. The CDR3 DNA reads as TGCGCCAGCAATCGGGCCCCGACAGATACGCAGTATTTT.

This rearrangement joins TRBV5-1 to TRBJ2-3, with 11 bases that match TRBD1. After removal of 1 base from V and 2 bases from J, the junction contained 12 bases not matched to a gene. This CDR3 comprises 19 residues. Germline V gene data show CDR1 as SGHRS and CDR2 as YFSETQ. This CDR3 is CASSLTPGQGGSNTDTQYF. As DNA, the CDR3 is TGCGCCAGCAGCTTGACGCCGGGACAGGGGGGATCCAACACAGATACGCAGTATTTT.

This clone was seen more than once but under ten times. The rearrangement uses TRBV15 and TRBJ2-5; D is possibly TRBD1 or TRBD2 (6 bases each). V was cut by 2 bases and J by 4 bases, with 17 bases left in between. The CDR3 is 16 residues long. Germline V gives CDR1 LNHNV, CDR2 YYDKDF (reference sequence). The CDR3 is CATSRPGGRERETQYF. CDR3 sequence (DNA): TGTGCCACCAGCAGACCCGGGGGCAGGGAGCGAGAGACCCAGTACTTC.

This clone was counted only a few times. J is TRBJ2-5 and V is TRBV4-3; D gene unclear. Looked up from germline, CDR1 is LGHNA and CDR2 is YSLEER. The CDR3 sequence is 13 residues long. V lost 6 bases and J 5 bases, leaving 13 bases between the germline ends. The CDR3 reads CASSSQFGETQYF. CDR3 DNA sequence: TGCGCCAGCAGTTCCCAGTTTGGGGAGACCCAGTACTTC.

The chain carries TRBV2 and TRBJ2-5; D gene uncertain. V was pared by 3 bases and J by 2 bases, with 7 bases between. In germline, CDR1 is SNHLY, CDR2 FYNNEI. This CDR3 is built from 13 residues. As DNA, the CDR3 is TGTGCCAGCAGTGACAGGCTACAAGAGACCCAGTACTTC. This codes for CASSDRLQETQYF.

This clone came up a few times. The same CDR3 can be traced to other DNA sequences in this sample. The genes are TRBV6-6 and TRBJ2-1; D is undetermined. Germline loops: CDR1 MNHNY, CDR2 SVGAGI (reference sequence). V dropped 0 bases and J dropped 2 bases, with 5 bases sitting between them. The CDR3 sequence is 14 residues long. In nucleotides, the CDR3 is TGTGCCAGCAGTTACTCCGTTCCCTACAATGAGCAGTTCTTC. Protein sequence: CASSYSVPYNEQFF.

This clone was detected a few times. This rearrangement joins TRBV11-2 to TRBJ1-3; D unresolved. Germline V gene data show CDR1 as SGHAT and CDR2 as FQNNGV. The CDR3 runs to 15 residues. V lost 5 bases and J lost 0, with 11 bases in between. The CDR3 bases are TGTGCCAGCAGCCCCTCGCGTCGCTCTGGAAACACCATATATTTT. It encodes CASSPSRRSGNTIYF.

This clone was seen more than once but under ten times. V and J are TRBV6-4 and TRBJ2-4; D is perhaps TRBD2 (6 bases). The CDR3 covers 20 residues. The V and J ends lost 6 bases and 1 base respectively, with 28 bases between them. CDR1 and CDR2 (germline): MRHNA, SNTAGT. The CDR3 loop is CASSDPVGGPIDGAKNIQYF. The CDR3 DNA sequence: TGTGCCAGCAGCGACCCTGTGGGGGGTCCTATTGACGGGGCCAAAAACATTCAGTACTTC.

The gene calls are TRBV4-2 and TRBJ1-2, with no clear D. The ends were cut back, 1 base at V and 2 bases at J, with 8 bases in the middle. The CDR3 covers 14 residues. Germline V lookup: CDR1 LGHNA, CDR2 YNFKEQ. This chain's CDR3 is CASSQVRENYGYTF. For the CDR3, the DNA is TGTGCCAGCAGCCAAGTGAGGGAGAACTATGGCTACACCTTC.

This chain links TRBV7-8 with TRBJ2-7; D is uncertain. CDR3 length: 13 amino acids. Germline CDR1 is SGHVS and CDR2 is FQNEAQ. The V gene lost 3 bases and the J gene lost 2 bases, with 8 bases spanning the gap. CDR3 amino acids: CASSLRRPYEQYF. In DNA form, the CDR3 reads TGTGCCAGCAGCTTGCGGAGACCCTACGAGCAGTACTTC. The full variable domain, with the rest looked up from reference TRBV7-8 and TRBJ2-7, is GAGVSQSPRYKVAKRGQDVALRCDPISGHVSLFWYQQALGQGPEFLTYFQNEAQLDKSGLPSDRFFAERPEGSVSTLKIQRTQQEDSAVYLCASSLRRPYEQYFGPGTRLTVT.

This clone was observed a handful of times. V usage is TRBV18 and J usage is TRBJ2-7; D is unclear. V lost 9 bases, J lost 1 base, and 1 base lay in between. Germline V gene lookup returns CDR1 KGHSH and CDR2 LQKENI. The CDR3 consists of 9 residues. DNA of the CDR3: TGTGCCAGATCCTACGAGCAGTACTTC. Translating gives CARSYEQYF.

This chain joins TRBV25-1 and TRBJ2-1; D is perhaps TRBD1 (6 bases). Germline lookup yields CDR1 MGHDK and CDR2 SYGVNS. The length of the CDR3 is 13 residues. Trimming removed 4 bases at V and 7 bases at J, with 11 bases between. The CDR3 DNA reads TGTGCCAGCAGTGGGGACAAGGGTAATGAGCAGTTCTTC. Protein sequence: CASSGDKGNEQFF.

This clone was picked up a small number of times. The chain employs TRBV4-3 and TRBJ2-5; TRBD1 matches 7 bases. J gave up 5 bases and V 0 bases, and 3 bases lay outside the gene matches. The CDR3 has 14 residues. Germline V lookup: CDR1 LGHNA, CDR2 YSLEER. The CDR3 region is CASSQEATGETQYF. In DNA, the CDR3 is TGCGCCAGCAGCCAAGAAGCGACAGGGGAGACCCAGTACTTC.